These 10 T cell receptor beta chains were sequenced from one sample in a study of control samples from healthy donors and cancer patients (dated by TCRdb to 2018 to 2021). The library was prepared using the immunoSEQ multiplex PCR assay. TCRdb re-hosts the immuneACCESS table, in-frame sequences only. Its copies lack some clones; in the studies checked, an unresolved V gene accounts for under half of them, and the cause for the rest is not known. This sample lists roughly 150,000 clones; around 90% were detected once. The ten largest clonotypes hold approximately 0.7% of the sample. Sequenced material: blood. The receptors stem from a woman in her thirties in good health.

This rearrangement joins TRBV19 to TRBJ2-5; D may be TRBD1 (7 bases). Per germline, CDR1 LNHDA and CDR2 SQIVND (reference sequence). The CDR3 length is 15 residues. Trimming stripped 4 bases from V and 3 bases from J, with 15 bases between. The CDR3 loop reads CASSRHRGGKETQYF. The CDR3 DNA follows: TGTGCCAGTAGTAGGCACAGGGGCGGGAAAGAGACCCAGTACTTC.

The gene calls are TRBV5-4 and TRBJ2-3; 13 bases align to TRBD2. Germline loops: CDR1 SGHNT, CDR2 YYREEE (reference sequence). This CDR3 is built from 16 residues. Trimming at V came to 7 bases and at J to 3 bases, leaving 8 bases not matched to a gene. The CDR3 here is CASVGLAGDLTDTQYF. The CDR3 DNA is TGTGCCAGCGTCGGACTAGCGGGAGACTTGACAGATACGCAGTATTTT. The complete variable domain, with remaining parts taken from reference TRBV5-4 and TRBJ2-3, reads ETGVTQSPTHLIKTRGQQVTLRCSSQSGHNTVSWYQQALGQGPQFIFQYYREEENGRGNFPPRFSGLQFPNYSSELNVNALELDDSALYLCASVGLAGDLTDTQYFGPGTRLTVL.

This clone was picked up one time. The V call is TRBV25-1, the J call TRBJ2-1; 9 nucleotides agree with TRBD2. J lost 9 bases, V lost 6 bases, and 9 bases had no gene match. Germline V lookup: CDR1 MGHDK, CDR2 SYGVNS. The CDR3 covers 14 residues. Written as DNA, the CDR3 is TGTGCCAGCAGGGCTAGCGGGAAGGGAAGTGAGCAGTTCTTC. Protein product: CASRASGKGSEQFF.

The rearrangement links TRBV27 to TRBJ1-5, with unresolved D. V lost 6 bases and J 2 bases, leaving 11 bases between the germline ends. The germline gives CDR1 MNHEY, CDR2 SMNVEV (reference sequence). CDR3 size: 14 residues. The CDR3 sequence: CASSGNVGNQPQHF. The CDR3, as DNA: TGTGCCAGCAGCGGAAATGTTGGCAATCAGCCCCAGCATTTT.

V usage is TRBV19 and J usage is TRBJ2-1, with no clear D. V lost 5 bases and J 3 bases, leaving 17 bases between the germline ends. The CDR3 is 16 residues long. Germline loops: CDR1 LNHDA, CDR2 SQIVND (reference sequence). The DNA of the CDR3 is TGTGCCAGTAGTGTAGGACCCTCGTGGGACTACAATGAGCAGTTCTTC. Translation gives CASSVGPSWDYNEQFF.

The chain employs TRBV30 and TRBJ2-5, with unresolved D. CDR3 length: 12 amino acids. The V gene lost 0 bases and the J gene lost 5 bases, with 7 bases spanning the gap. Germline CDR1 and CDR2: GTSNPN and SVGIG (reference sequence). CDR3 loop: CAWSVPIETQYF. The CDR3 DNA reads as TGTGCCTGGAGTGTACCCATCGAGACCCAGTACTTC.

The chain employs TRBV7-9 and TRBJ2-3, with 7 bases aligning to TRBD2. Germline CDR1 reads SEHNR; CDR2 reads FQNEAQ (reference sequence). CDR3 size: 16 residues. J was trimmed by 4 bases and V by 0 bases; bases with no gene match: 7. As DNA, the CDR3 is TGTGCCAGCAGCTTAGCGGGAGGGCCTAAGGCAGATACGCAGTATTTT. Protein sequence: CASSLAGGPKADTQYF.

The CDR3 DNA follows: TGTGCCAGCAGTGCCCGCCTACTAGCGGGAGGGGGGAATGAGCAGTTCTTC. Residues: CASSARLLAGGGNEQFF. The chain recombines TRBV6-1 with TRBJ2-1; TRBD2 matches 13 bases. V was clipped by 4 bases and J by 7 bases; unmatched bases: 10. Germline V gene lookup returns CDR1 MNHNS and CDR2 SASEGT. This CDR3 spans 17 amino acids.

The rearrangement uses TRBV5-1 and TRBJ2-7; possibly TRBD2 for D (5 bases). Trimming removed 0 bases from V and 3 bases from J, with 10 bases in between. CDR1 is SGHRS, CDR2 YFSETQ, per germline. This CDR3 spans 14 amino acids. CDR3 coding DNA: TGCGCCAGCAGCTTGGGTCTCCGGGACTACGAGCAGTACTTC. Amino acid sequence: CASSLGLRDYEQYF.

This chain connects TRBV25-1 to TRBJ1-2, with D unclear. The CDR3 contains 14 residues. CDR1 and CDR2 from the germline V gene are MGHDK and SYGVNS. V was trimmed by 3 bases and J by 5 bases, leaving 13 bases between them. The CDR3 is CASSDSALLYGYTF. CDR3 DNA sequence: TGTGCCAGCAGTGACAGCGCTTTATTATATGGCTACACCTTC.